The rows below give T cell receptor beta chains drawn from one sample of a study of OX40 agonist ivuxolimab in advanced cancers. The assay was immunoSEQ multiplex PCR, and TCRdb's table has in-frame clones only and misses some. The sample lists tens of thousands of clones; over 60% were seen once. Material: CD4+ or CD8+ T cells sorted from blood, obtained in a trial of the OX40 agonist ivuxolimab. These receptors all come from an adult with an advanced solid tumor such as melanoma, head and neck, liver or kidney cancer. The CDR3 runs from the conserved cysteine through the conserved F or W. The order of the fields is D gene, J gene, V gene, clone size, CDR3 protein, CDR3 DNA. D genes are given only for firm matches. A clone size is listed for some rows: how often the clone was seen (once, few, many), or a class if it is expanded.

d_call: TRBD1; j_call: TRBJ2-2; v_call: TRBV7-6; clone_size: NA; cdr3_aa: CASSGQGSNTGELFF; cdr3_nt: TGTGCCAGCAGCGGACAGGGATCGAACACCGGGGAGCTGTTTTTT
d_call: NA; j_call: TRBJ1-1; v_call: TRBV5-6; clone_size: NA; cdr3_aa: CASSQNWPTFVSEAFF; cdr3_nt: TGTGCCAGCAGCCAAAATTGGCCGACGTTCGTCTCTGAAGCTTTCTTT
d_call: NA; j_call: TRBJ2-4; v_call: TRBV6-1; clone_size: NA; cdr3_aa: CASSDLGTAKNIQYF; cdr3_nt: TGTGCCAGCAGTGATTTAGGGACGGCCAAAAACATTCAGTACTTC
d_call: NA; j_call: TRBJ2-7; v_call: TRBV2; clone_size: few; cdr3_aa: CASSEAATRSNEQYF; cdr3_nt: TGTGCCAGCAGTGAAGCGGCTACCCGAAGCAACGAGCAGTACTTC
d_call: NA; j_call: TRBJ1-6; v_call: TRBV6-1; clone_size: NA; cdr3_aa: CASSEAAPLHF; cdr3_nt: TGTGCCAGCAGTGAAGCCGCACCCCTCCACTTT
d_call: NA; j_call: TRBJ2-7; v_call: TRBV21-1; clone_size: few; cdr3_aa: CASSKGKQSGEQYF; cdr3_nt: TGTGCCAGCAGCAAAGGAAAACAGTCCGGCGAGCAGTACTTC
d_call: NA; j_call: TRBJ1-4; v_call: TRBV5-6; clone_size: NA; cdr3_aa: CASSLGISTNEKLFF; cdr3_nt: TGTGCCAGCAGCCTTGGGATCTCAACTAATGAAAAACTGTTTTTT
d_call: TRBD1; j_call: TRBJ2-4; v_call: TRBV5-4; clone_size: NA; cdr3_aa: CAGSRDRGIEGKNIQYF; cdr3_nt: TGTGCCGGGTCCCGGGACAGGGGCATCGAAGGCAAAAACATTCAGTACTTC
d_call: NA; j_call: TRBJ2-7; v_call: TRBV6-1; clone_size: NA; cdr3_aa: CASTQGPYYEQYF; cdr3_nt: TGTGCCAGCACCCAGGGACCCTACTACGAGCAGTACTTC
d_call: TRBD2; j_call: TRBJ2-1; v_call: TRBV5-1; clone_size: few; cdr3_aa: CASSHRSGTSGSNEQFF; cdr3_nt: TGCGCCAGCAGCCACAGATCCGGGACTAGCGGGAGCAATGAGCAGTTCTTC
d_call: NA; j_call: TRBJ1-4; v_call: TRBV30; clone_size: medium-sized; cdr3_aa: CAWETPGGEKLFF; cdr3_nt: TGTGCCTGGGAAACTCCCGGAGGGGAAAAACTGTTTTTT